Presented here are 32 T cell receptor beta chains from one specimen sequenced in a study of Ad26.COV2.S vaccination and SARS-CoV-2 variants. Some clones are missing from TCRdb's copy, which holds only in-frame ones; the method was immunoSEQ multiplex PCR. The table has 300,000 to 400,000 clones, about 91% seen once. The specimen was peripheral blood, collected after recovery from COVID-19. The origin of the receptors is a human donor who had recovered from COVID-19.

The CDR3 region is CASSLTEKETQYF. The CDR3, as DNA: TGTGCCAGCAGTCTCACTGAGAAAGAGACCCAGTACTTC. V and J are TRBV12-3 or TRBV12-4 and TRBJ2-5, with D unresolved. Trimming removed 5 bases at V and 3 bases at J, with 10 bases between. The CDR3 extends over 13 amino acids.

The genes are TRBV5-1 and TRBJ1-2; 10 nucleotides agree with TRBD1. The trim removed 4 bases at V and 5 bases at J, leaving 8 bases unmatched. In germline, CDR1 is SGHRS, CDR2 YFSETQ. The CDR3 runs 15 residues. The CDR3: CASSTRTGGAYGYTF. The CDR3 bases are TGCGCCAGCAGCACTCGGACAGGGGGGGCTTATGGCTACACCTTC.

The chain recombines TRBV6-2 or TRBV6-3 with TRBJ1-6, with D uncertain. V was cut by 6 bases and J by 7 bases, with 16 bases left in between. The CDR3 spans 15 residues. Germline CDR1 reads MNHEY; CDR2 reads SVGEGT. CDR3 DNA sequence: TGTGCCAGCAGGCCTGCTTGGAAAGAAAATTCACCCCTCCACTTT. Translated, it gives CASRPAWKENSPLHF.

This clone has a handful of counts. The chain uses TRBV24-1 and TRBJ1-5, with D possibly being TRBD1 (6 bases). Looked up from germline, CDR1 is KGHDR and CDR2 is SFDVKD. V lost 6 bases and J lost 5, with 13 bases in between. The CDR3 has 14 residues. The CDR3: CATSLGAEYQPQHF. CDR3 DNA: TGTGCCACCAGTCTGGGGGCGGAGTATCAGCCCCAGCATTTT.

This clone occurred once. This chain joins TRBV27 and TRBJ2-7; no reliable D call. The germline gives CDR1 MNHEY, CDR2 SMNVEV (reference sequence). This CDR3 is built from 14 residues. V was clipped by 2 bases and J by 5 bases, with 13 bases between them. The CDR3 region has the DNA TGTGCCAGCAGTTTACGGGCGGTGGCTGACGAGCAGTACTTC. Translating gives CASSLRAVADEQYF.

This clone was detected only once. The rearrangement joins TRBV21-1 to TRBJ2-6; the table names TRBD2, a call not compared with the DNA. TRBV21-1 corresponds to a pseudogene. This CDR3 has 16 residues. This chain's CDR3 is CASSKAGSSGANVLTF. The CDR3 bases are TGTGCCAGCAGCAAAGCGGGGAGCTCTGGGGCCAACGTCCTGACTTTC.

The genes are TRBV9 and TRBJ1-2; 8 bases align to TRBD1. This CDR3 spans 17 amino acids. Germline-derived CDR1 and CDR2 are SGDLS and YYNGEE. V was clipped by 3 bases and J by 0 bases; unmatched bases: 10. The CDR3 nucleotides read TGTGCCAGCAGCGGGGTAAATGACAGGGGCACTAACTATGGCTACACCTTC. Translating it yields CASSGVNDRGTNYGYTF.

The chain is built from TRBV5-4 and TRBJ2-5, with a tentative D call TRBD2 (6 bases). The V end was cut by 2 bases, the J end by 5 bases, with 13 bases between. The germline gives CDR1 SGHNT, CDR2 YYREEE (reference sequence). This CDR3 contains 14 residues. CDR3: CASSLMGDSETQYF. CDR3 bases: TGTGCCAGCAGCTTAATGGGGGACTCGGAGACCCAGTACTTC.

The chain employs TRBV4-3 and TRBJ1-2; weak D call: TRBD1 (6 bases). The CDR3 spans 14 residues. Germline-derived CDR1 and CDR2 are LGHNA and YSLEER. V lost 3 bases and J 3 bases, leaving 11 bases between the germline ends. The CDR3 DNA follows: TGCGCCAGCAGCCAGGACAGATACCACTATGGCTACACCTTC. Protein sequence: CASSQDRYHYGYTF.

The chain recombines TRBV6-2 or TRBV6-3 with TRBJ1-1; D is unclear. In germline, CDR1 is MNHEY, CDR2 SVGEGT. Trimming removed 0 bases at V and 0 bases at J, with 11 bases between. The CDR3 totals 16 residues. The CDR3 DNA is TGTGCCAGCAGTTACTCGATCGGACGTATGAACACTGAAGCTTTCTTT. Its protein is CASSYSIGRMNTEAFF.

This sequence joins TRBV14 and TRBJ1-2; unclear D gene. CDR1 SGHDN and CDR2 FVKESK come from the germline V gene. V lost 1 base and J lost 3, with 18 bases in between. The CDR3 totals 17 residues. The CDR3 DNA sequence: TGTGCCAGCAGCCAAGTCCCATGGGCAACCGACTACTATGGCTACACCTTC. This gives the protein CASSQVPWATDYYGYTF.

This clone was seen once. The chain combines TRBV4-3 with TRBJ2-3, with 12 bases lining up with TRBD2. Germline trimming cut 1 base from V and 3 bases from J; bases unmatched to any gene: 8. This CDR3 region has 18 residues. CDR1 LGHNA and CDR2 YSLEER come from the germline V gene. The CDR3 DNA reads as TGCGCCAGCAGCCAAGTAGGGCTAGCGGGGGGGGGAACAGATACGCAGTATTTT. It yields the protein CASSQVGLAGGGTDTQYF.

The rearrangement uses TRBV5-4 and TRBJ2-2; TRBD1 matches at 8 bases. This CDR3 is 15 amino acids long. Germline CDR1 SGHNT, CDR2 YYREEE (reference sequence). V shed 4 bases and J 9 bases; nucleotides not matched to a gene: 11. Here the CDR3 reads CASSVHRGLSRELFF. CDR3 coding DNA: TGTGCCAGCAGCGTGCACAGGGGGTTGAGCCGGGAGCTGTTTTTT.

The chain couples TRBV7-9 to TRBJ1-5; D unresolved. This CDR3 is built from 13 residues. The V end lost 1 base, the J end lost 7 bases, and 8 bases lay between the germline ends. Per germline, CDR1 SEHNR and CDR2 FQNEAQ (reference sequence). Here the CDR3 DNA reads TGTGCCAGCAGCTTAGGAGCTGAACAGCCCCAGCATTTT. Translation: CASSLGAEQPQHF. Combining the CDR3 with reference TRBV7-9 and TRBJ1-5 gives the whole variable domain DTGVSQNPRHKITKRGQNVTFRCDPISEHNRLYWYRQTLGQGPEFLTYFQNEAQLEKSRLLSDRFSAERPKGSFSTLEIQRTEQGDSAMYLCASSLGAEQPQHFGDGTRLSIL.

The rearrangement links TRBV29-1 to TRBJ2-3; D is ambiguous. The length of the CDR3 is 12 residues. V was trimmed by 4 bases and J by 1 base, leaving 6 bases between them. Germline CDR1 is SQVTM and CDR2 is ANQGSEA. The CDR3 DNA reads as TGCAGCGTTGGAGCCCGCACAGATACGCAGTATTTT. Its protein product is CSVGARTDTQYF.

The chain uses TRBV6-5 and TRBJ2-1; possible D gene TRBD1, 5 bases. The CDR3 runs to 11 residues. Germline V CDR1 and CDR2: MNHEY, SVGAGI. V dropped 7 bases and J dropped 6 bases, with 7 bases sitting between them. The CDR3: CASKGINEQFF. The CDR3 region has the DNA TGTGCCAGCAAGGGGATCAATGAGCAGTTCTTC.

The chain couples TRBV12-5 to TRBJ1-4; perhaps TRBD1 as D (6 bases). Germline V gene lookup returns CDR1 LGHNT and CDR2 FRNRAP. This CDR3 region has 14 residues. Trimming took off 5 bases at V and 8 bases at J, with 15 bases between the two ends. This chain's CDR3 is CASGTGRGPEKLFF. As DNA, the CDR3 is TGTGCTAGTGGTACTGGGCGGGGGCCCGAAAAACTGTTTTTT.

The chain links TRBV20-1 to TRBJ2-5, with D unresolved. The CDR3 has 11 residues. V lost 3 bases to trimming and J lost 2 bases, with 4 bases between them. The V gene's germline CDR1 is DFQATT and CDR2 SNEGSKA (reference sequence). The CDR3, as DNA: TGCAGTGCTAGCCTACAAGAGACCCAGTACTTC. Translating it yields CSASLQETQYF.

In this sample, this clone turned up once. This chain links TRBV7-9 with TRBJ1-4; tentatively, D is TRBD1 (5 bases). Germline CDR1 is SEHNR and CDR2 is FQNEAQ (reference sequence). With 5 bases removed from V and 7 bases from J, the gap between germline ends came to 11 bases. The CDR3 has 13 residues. The CDR3 DNA reads as TGTGCCAGCAGCCAGACAGTATCTGAAAAACTGTTTTTT. It is translated as CASSQTVSEKLFF. Filled out from reference TRBV7-9 and TRBJ1-4, the complete variable domain reads DTGVSQNPRHKITKRGQNVTFRCDPISEHNRLYWYRQTLGQGPEFLTYFQNEAQLEKSRLLSDRFSAERPKGSFSTLEIQRTEQGDSAMYLCASSQTVSEKLFFGSGTQLSVL.

The chain links TRBV2 to TRBJ1-2; D unclear. There are 14 residues in the CDR3. The ends were cut back, 5 bases at V and 6 bases at J, with 16 bases in the middle. Germline CDR1 and CDR2: SNHLY and FYNNEI. The CDR3: CASSRQVVFDGYTF. The CDR3, as DNA: TGTGCCAGCAGTAGGCAGGTGGTTTTTGATGGCTACACCTTC.

The chain recombines TRBV27 with TRBJ2-5, with 8 bases that match TRBD1. CDR1 is MNHEY, CDR2 SMNVEV, per germline (reference sequence). The V and J ends lost 6 bases and 4 bases, in that order; junction bases with no gene match: 7. The length of the CDR3 is 14 residues. This CDR3 reads CASSRGTGRETQYF. CDR3 nucleotide sequence: TGTGCCAGCAGCCGCGGGACAGGCAGAGAGACCCAGTACTTC.

The rearrangement links TRBV5-1 to TRBJ1-5, with D uncertain. The CDR3 is made up of 13 amino acids. V gave up 4 bases and J gave up 9 bases, with 14 bases separating them. Germline CDR1 SGHRS, CDR2 YFSETQ. The DNA for the CDR3 is TGCGCCAGCAGCCAAGAGCCTCGGGCGCCCCAGCATTTT. Encoded protein: CASSQEPRAPQHF.

This rearrangement joins TRBV7-6 to TRBJ2-1; D unresolved. The CDR3 length is 15 residues. Germline loops: CDR1 SGHVS, CDR2 FNYEAQ. The V gene lost 1 base and the J gene lost 2 bases, with 9 bases spanning the gap. The CDR3: CASSLEGGAYNEQFF. CDR3 DNA: TGTGCCAGCAGCTTAGAGGGCGGCGCCTACAATGAGCAGTTCTTC. The full variable domain, completed using reference TRBV7-6 and TRBJ2-1, is GAGVSQSPRYKVTKRGQDVALRCDPISGHVSLYWYRQALGQGPEFLTYFNYEAQQDKSGLPNDRFSAERPEGSISTLTIQRTEQRDSAMYRCASSLEGGAYNEQFFGPGTRLTVL.

This clone has a single count. V usage is TRBV7-9 and J usage is TRBJ2-1, with D perhaps matching TRBD1 or TRBD2 (5 bases each). This CDR3 contains 10 residues. The V gene's germline CDR1 is SEHNR and CDR2 FQNEAQ (reference sequence). CDR3 sequence reads: CAPGPHEQFF. CDR3 DNA sequence: TGTGCGCCGGGGCCTCATGAGCAGTTCTTC.

The gene calls are TRBV10-2 and TRBJ1-6; TRBD1 agrees at 8 bases. Germline loops: CDR1 WSHSY, CDR2 SAAADI. V lost 7 bases and J lost 9; bases outside the gene matches: 11. CDR3 length: 15 amino acids. DNA for the CDR3: TGCGCCAGCAAGGCCCCCGGACAGGGCGGTTCACCCCTCCACTTT. Its translation: CASKAPGQGGSPLHF.

This chain links TRBV9 with TRBJ1-1; possible D gene TRBD1, 5 bases. Germline lookup yields CDR1 SGDLS and CDR2 YYNGEE. V lost 2 bases to trimming and J lost 1 base, with 9 bases between them. The CDR3 spans 14 residues. CDR3 sequence reads: CASSVGEANTEAFF. The DNA for the CDR3 is TGTGCCAGCAGCGTGGGGGAGGCGAACACTGAAGCTTTCTTT.

The CDR3 here is CASSLRVHSGGNTIYF. In nucleotides, the CDR3 is TGTGCCAGCAGCTTACGTGTCCATTCAGGGGGAAACACCATATATTTT. The chain uses TRBV7-6 and TRBJ1-3; tentative D call: TRBD1 (5 bases). Germline V gene sequence: CDR1 SGHVS, CDR2 FNYEAQ. V lost 2 bases and J lost 4, with 15 bases in between. The CDR3 has 16 amino acids.

V gene TRBV12-5 combines with J gene TRBJ2-1; possibly TRBD1 for D (5 bases). Per germline, CDR1 LGHNT and CDR2 FRNRAP. The CDR3 sequence is 14 residues long. The ends were cut back, 6 bases at V and 1 base at J, with 10 bases in the middle. The CDR3 bases are TGTGCTAGTGGCAAAAGACAGTCCTACAATGAGCAGTTCTTC. This sequence encodes CASGKRQSYNEQFF.

V and J are TRBV11-2 and TRBJ1-1; the D gene is possibly TRBD1 (5 bases). Deletions cut 3 bases from V and 1 base from J, with 18 bases between. CDR1 is SGHAT and CDR2 is FQNNGV in the germline V gene. This CDR3 contains 17 residues. The CDR3 DNA reads as TGTGCCAGCAGCTTGAGGGGAGGTCTAGCACCGAACACTGAAGCTTTCTTT. Its protein product is CASSLRGGLAPNTEAFF.

V and J are TRBV6-5 and TRBJ2-5, with 8 bases identical to TRBD2. Germline CDR1 and CDR2: MNHEY and SVGAGI. V lost 6 bases to trimming and J lost 3 bases; unmatched junction nucleotides: 6. The CDR3 runs 14 residues. CDR3 protein: CASRLAGMEETQYF. In nucleotides, the CDR3 is TGTGCCAGCAGATTAGCGGGAATGGAAGAGACCCAGTACTTC.

This sequence joins TRBV10-1 and TRBJ1-1; D gene uncertain. Germline V gene data show CDR1 as WNHNN and CDR2 as SYGVQD (reference sequence). This CDR3 is built from 13 residues. Trimming removed 0 bases at V and 3 bases at J, with 5 bases between. The chain's CDR3 is CASSESGYTEAFF. The DNA of the CDR3 is TGCGCCAGCAGTGAGTCTGGGTACACTGAAGCTTTCTTT.

The chain combines TRBV5-5 with TRBJ2-5; D unresolved. The CDR3 totals 15 residues. Germline lookup yields CDR1 SGHKS and CDR2 YYEKEE (reference sequence). Trimming stripped 5 bases from V and 2 bases from J, with 16 bases between. Here the CDR3 reads CASRPLVPGQETQYF. In DNA, the CDR3 is TGTGCCAGCAGACCATTGGTTCCTGGGCAAGAGACCCAGTACTTC.